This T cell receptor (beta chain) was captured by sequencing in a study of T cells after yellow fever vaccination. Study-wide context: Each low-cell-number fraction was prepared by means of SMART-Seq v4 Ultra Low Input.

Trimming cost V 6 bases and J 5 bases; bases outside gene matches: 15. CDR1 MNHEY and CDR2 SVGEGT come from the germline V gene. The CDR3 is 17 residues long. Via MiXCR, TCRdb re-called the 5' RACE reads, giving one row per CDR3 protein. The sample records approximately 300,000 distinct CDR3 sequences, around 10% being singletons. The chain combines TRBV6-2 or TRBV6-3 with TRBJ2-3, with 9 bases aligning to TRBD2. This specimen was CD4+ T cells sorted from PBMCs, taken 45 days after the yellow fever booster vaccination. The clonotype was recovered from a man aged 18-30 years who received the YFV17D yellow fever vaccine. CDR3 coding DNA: TGTGCCAGCAGAACTCCACTGCGCGGGGGGGCCGAAGATACGCAGTATTTT. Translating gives CASRTPLRGGAEDTQYF.